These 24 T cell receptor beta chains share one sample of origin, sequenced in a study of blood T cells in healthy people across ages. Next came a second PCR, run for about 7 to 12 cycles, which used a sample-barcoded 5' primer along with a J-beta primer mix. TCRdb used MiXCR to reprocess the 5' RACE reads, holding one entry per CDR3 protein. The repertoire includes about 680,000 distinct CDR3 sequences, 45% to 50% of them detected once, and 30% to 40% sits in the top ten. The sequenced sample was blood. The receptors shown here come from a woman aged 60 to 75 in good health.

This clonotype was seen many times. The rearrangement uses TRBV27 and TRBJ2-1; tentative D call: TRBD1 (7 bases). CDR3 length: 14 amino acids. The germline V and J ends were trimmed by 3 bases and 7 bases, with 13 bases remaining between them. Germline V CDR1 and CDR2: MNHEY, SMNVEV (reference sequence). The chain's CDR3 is CASSFTQGRNEQFF. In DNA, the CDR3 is TGTGCCAGCAGTTTTACACAGGGGAGGAATGAGCAGTTCTTC.

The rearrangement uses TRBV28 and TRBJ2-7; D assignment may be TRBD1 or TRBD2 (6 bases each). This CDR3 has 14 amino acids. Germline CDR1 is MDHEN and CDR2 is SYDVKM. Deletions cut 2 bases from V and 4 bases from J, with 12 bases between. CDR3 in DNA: TGTGCCAGCAGTTTAGTGGGGGGCCGATACGAGCAGTACTTC. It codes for CASSLVGGRYEQYF.

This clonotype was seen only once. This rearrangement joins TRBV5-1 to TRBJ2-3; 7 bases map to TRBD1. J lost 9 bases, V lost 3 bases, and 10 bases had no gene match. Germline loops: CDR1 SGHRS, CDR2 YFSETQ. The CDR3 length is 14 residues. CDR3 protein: CASSYRQGEETQYF. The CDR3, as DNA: TGCGCCAGCAGCTACAGACAGGGTGAGGAAACGCAGTATTTT.

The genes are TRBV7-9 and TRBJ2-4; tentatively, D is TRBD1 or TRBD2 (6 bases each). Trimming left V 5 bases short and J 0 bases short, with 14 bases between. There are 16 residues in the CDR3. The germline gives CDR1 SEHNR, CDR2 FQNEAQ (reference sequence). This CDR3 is CASSTTGALAKNIQYF. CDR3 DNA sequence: TGTGCCAGCAGCACTACGGGGGCCTTAGCCAAAAACATTCAGTACTTC.

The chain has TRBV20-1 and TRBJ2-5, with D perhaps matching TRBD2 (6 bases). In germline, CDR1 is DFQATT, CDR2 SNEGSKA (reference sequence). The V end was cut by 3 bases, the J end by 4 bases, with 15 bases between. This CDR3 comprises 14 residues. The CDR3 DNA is TGCAGTGCTAGTTCGTATTTGGGGGGAGAGACCCAGTACTTC. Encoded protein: CSASSYLGGETQYF.

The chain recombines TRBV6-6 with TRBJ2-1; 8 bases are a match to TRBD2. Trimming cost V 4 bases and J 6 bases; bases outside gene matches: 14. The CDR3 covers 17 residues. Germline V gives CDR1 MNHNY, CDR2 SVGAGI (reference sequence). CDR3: CASSSPLVGAGVNEQFF. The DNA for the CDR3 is TGTGCCAGCAGTTCACCCCTTGTTGGAGCGGGAGTCAATGAGCAGTTCTTC.

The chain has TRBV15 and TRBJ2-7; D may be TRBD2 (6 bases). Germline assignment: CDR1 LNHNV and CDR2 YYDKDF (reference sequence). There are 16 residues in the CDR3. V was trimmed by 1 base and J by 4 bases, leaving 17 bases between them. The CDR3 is CATSRGGAGVAYEQYF. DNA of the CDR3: TGTGCCACCAGCAGAGGCGGGGCAGGCGTAGCTTACGAGCAGTACTTC.

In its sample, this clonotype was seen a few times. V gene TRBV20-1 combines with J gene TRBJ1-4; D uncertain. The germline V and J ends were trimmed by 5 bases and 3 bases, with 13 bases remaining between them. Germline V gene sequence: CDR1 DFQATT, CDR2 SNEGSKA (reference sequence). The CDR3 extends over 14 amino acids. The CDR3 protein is CSAPRATSNEKLFF. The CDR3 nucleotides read TGCAGTGCTCCGAGGGCGACCTCTAATGAAAAACTGTTTTTT.

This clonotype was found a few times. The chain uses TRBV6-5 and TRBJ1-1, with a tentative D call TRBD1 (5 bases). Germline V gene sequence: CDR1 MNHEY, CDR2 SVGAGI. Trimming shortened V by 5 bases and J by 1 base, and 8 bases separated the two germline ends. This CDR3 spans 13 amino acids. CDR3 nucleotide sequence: TGTGCCAGCAGTACGGGACGGAACACTGAAGCTTTCTTT. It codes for CASSTGRNTEAFF.

The DNA of the CDR3 is TGTGCCAGCAGGGGGGGACTAGCGGGCACCTACAATGAGCAGTTCTTC. It translates to CASRGGLAGTYNEQFF. This chain links TRBV7-9 with TRBJ2-1; 12 nucleotides match TRBD2. CDR1 and CDR2 from the germline V gene are SEHNR and FQNEAQ (reference sequence). This CDR3 region has 16 residues. The J segment lost 2 bases and the V segment lost 6 bases, leaving 5 bases of the junction unmatched.

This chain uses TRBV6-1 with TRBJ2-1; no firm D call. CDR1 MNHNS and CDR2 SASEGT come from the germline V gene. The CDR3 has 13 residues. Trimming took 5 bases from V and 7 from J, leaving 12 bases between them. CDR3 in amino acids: CASSLIPENEQFF. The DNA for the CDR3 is TGTGCCAGCAGTTTGATCCCGGAGAATGAGCAGTTCTTC.

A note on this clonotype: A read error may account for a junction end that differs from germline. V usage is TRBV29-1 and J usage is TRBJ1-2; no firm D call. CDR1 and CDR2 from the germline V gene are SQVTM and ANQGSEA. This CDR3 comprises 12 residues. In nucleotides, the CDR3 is TGCCGCGTTGCTCTGTTGGGATATGGCTACACCTTC. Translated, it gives CRVALLGYGYTF.

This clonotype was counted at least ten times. CDR3 sequence: CASSLDRMGIYGYTF. In DNA, the CDR3 is TGCGCCAGCAGCTTGGACAGGATGGGGATCTATGGCTACACCTTC. This chain joins TRBV5-1 and TRBJ1-2; TRBD1 is a possible D gene (5 bases). V was pared by 0 bases and J by 4 bases, with 13 bases between. The germline CDR1 and CDR2 sequences are SGHRS and YFSETQ. This CDR3 is 15 amino acids long.

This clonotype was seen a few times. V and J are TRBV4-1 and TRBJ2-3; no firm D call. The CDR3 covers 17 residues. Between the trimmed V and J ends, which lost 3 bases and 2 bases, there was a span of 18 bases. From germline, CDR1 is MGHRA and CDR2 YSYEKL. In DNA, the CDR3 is TGCGCCAGCAGCCAGGAGCACCGAGGCAGGACCACAGATACGCAGTATTTT. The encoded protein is CASSQEHRGRTTDTQYF.

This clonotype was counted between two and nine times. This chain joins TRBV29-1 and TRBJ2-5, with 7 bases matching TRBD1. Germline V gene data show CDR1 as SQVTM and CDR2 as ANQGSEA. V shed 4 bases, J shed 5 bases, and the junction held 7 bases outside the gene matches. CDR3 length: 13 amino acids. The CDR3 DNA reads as TGCAGCGTTGCCAGGGGGAGTTTTGAGACCCAGTACTTC. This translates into CSVARGSFETQYF.

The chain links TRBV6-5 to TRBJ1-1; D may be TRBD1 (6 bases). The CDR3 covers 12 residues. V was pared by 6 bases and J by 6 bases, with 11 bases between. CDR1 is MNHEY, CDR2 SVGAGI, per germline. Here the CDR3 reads CASRGQQAEAFF. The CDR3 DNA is TGTGCCAGCAGGGGACAACAGGCTGAAGCTTTCTTT.

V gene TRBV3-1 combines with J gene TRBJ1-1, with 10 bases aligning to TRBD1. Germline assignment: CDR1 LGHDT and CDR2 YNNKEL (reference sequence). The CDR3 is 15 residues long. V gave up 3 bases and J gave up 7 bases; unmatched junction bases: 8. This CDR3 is CASSHLGQGESEAFF. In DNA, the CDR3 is TGTGCCAGCAGCCACCTCGGACAGGGGGAGAGTGAAGCTTTCTTT.

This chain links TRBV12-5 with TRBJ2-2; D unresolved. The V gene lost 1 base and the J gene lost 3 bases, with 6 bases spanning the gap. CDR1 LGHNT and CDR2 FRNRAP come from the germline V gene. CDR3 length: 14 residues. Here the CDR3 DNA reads TGTGCTAGTGGTTTGGGGCAGTACACCGGGGAGCTGTTTTTT. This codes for CASGLGQYTGELFF. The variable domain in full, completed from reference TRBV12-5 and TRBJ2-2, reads DARVTQTPRHKVTEMGQEVTMRCQPILGHNTVFWYRQTMMQGLELLAYFRNRAPLDDSGMPKDRFSAEMPDATLATLKIQPSEPRDSAVYFCASGLGQYTGELFFGEGSRLTVL.

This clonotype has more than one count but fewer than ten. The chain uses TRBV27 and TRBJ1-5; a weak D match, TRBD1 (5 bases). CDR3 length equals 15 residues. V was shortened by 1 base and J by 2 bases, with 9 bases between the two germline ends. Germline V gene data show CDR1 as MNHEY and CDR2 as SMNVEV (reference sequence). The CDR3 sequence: CASSLWGDGNQPQHF. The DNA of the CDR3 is TGTGCCAGCAGTTTATGGGGGGATGGCAATCAGCCCCAGCATTTT.

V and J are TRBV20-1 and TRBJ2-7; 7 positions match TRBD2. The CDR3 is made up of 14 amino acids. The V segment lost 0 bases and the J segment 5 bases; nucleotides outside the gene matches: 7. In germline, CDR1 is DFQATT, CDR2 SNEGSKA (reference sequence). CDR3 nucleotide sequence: TGCAGTGCTAGAGATCCCCGGGGGGTCAACGAGCAGTACTTC. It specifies CSARDPRGVNEQYF.

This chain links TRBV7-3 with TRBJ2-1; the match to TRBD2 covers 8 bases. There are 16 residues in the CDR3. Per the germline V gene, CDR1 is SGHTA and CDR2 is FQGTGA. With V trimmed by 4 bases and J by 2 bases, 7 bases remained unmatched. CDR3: CASSSFPGLAYNEQFF. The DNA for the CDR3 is TGTGCCAGCAGCTCCTTCCCGGGACTAGCCTACAATGAGCAGTTCTTC.

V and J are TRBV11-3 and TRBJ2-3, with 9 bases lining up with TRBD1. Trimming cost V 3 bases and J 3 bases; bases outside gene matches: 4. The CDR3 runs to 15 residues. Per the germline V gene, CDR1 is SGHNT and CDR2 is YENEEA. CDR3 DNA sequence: TGTGCCAGCAGCTTCCGGGACAGGGAGACAGATACGCAGTATTTT. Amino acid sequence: CASSFRDRETDTQYF.

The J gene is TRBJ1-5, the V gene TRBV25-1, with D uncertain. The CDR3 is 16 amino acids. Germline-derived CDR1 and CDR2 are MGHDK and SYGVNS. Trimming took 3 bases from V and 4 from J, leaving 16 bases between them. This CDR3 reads CASSDALRGGNQPQHF. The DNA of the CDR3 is TGTGCCAGCAGTGACGCCCTGCGGGGAGGGAATCAGCCCCAGCATTTT.

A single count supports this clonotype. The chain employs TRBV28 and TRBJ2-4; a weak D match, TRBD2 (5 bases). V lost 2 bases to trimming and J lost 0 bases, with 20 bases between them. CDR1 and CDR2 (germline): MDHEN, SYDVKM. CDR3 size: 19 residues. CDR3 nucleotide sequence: TGTGCCAGCAGTTTACGGACCGGCGGACTCTTTATAGCCAAAAACATTCAGTACTTC. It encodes CASSLRTGGLFIAKNIQYF.